Here is one T cell receptor (beta chain) with its context. The entry originates in a study of shared clonotypes between healthy human individuals. The repertoire was sequenced with immunoSEQ multiplex PCR; TCRdb's copy has only in-frame clones and lacks some. The table lists approximately 700,000 clones, 73% of them singletons. The CDR3 consists of 14 residues. Trimming cost V 0 bases and J 1 base, with 7 bases left between them. Germline CDR1 LNHNV, CDR2 YYDKDF (reference sequence). The sample was memory CD4+ T cells sorted from blood. Indicated subset: CD45RA-negative fraction. V is TRBV15 and J is TRBJ2-7; no clear D. The TCR sequence derives from a woman in her twenties or thirties in good health. This CDR3 is CATSRDQLSYEQYF. In nucleotides, the CDR3 is TGTGCCACCAGCAGAGATCAGTTATCCTACGAGCAGTACTTC.